Listed below are T cell receptor beta chains from one sample, sequenced in a study of CXCR3-negative and CXCR3-positive naive CD8 T cells. TCRdb re-called the 5' RACE reads; every CDR3 protein appears as one record, without DNA. The record lists 150,000 or so distinct CDR3 sequences, of which the ten most abundant hold nearly 0.5%. Sequenced input: naive CXCR3+ CD8+ T cells from blood. The receptor set was obtained from a human donor in good health. Some clones in this sample may be carry-over from other donors' samples. Each CDR3 is given with its conserved first and last residue. Fields, in order: J gene, V gene, CDR3 protein.

>TRBJ1-1|TRBV9
CASSVSGGMNTEAFF
>TRBJ2-7|TRBV6-4
CASSDPRDYSTYEQYF
>TRBJ2-7|TRBV7-3
CASSSSPGGFYEQYF
>TRBJ2-5|TRBV7-9
CASSLSGHLETQYF
>TRBJ2-5|TRBV5-1
CASSLLGGETQYF
>TRBJ2-2|TRBV28
CASSLLRSNTGELFF
>TRBJ1-5|TRBV24-1
CATSDWGQPQHF
>TRBJ2-2|TRBV29-1
CSVLNPTGELFF
>TRBJ2-5|TRBV7-9
CASSSRGARTQETQYF
>TRBJ1-5|TRBV28
CASSPLADNQPQHF